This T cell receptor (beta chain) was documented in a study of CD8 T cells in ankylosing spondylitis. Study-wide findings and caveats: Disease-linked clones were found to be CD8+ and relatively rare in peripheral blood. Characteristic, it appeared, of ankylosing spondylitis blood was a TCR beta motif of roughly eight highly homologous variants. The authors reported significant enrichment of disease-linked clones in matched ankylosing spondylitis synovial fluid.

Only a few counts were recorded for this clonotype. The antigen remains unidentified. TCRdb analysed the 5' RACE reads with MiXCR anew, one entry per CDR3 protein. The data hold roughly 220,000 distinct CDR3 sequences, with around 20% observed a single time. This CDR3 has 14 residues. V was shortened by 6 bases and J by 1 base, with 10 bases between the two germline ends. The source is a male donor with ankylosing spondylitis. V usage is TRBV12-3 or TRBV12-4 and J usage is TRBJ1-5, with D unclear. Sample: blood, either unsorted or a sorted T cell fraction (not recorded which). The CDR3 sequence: CASSPFGSNQPQHF. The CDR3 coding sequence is TGTGCCAGCAGCCCGTTTGGGAGCAATCAGCCCCAGCATTTT.